The 13 T cell receptor beta chains given below trace back to one sample, sequenced in a study of CD8 T cells in Susac syndrome (dated by TCRdb to about 2019). Library prep was done by the immunoSEQ multiplex PCR assay. RNA was extracted with the RNeasy kit and roughly 0.45 to 1 ug was reverse transcribed using random hexamers. TCRdb's own reprocessing of the public reads used fastp at Q25 and MiXCR and kept productive beta chains. Duplicate CDR3 protein sequences are folded into a single record with the most common DNA and genes. The sample table holds approximately 170,000 distinct CDR3 sequences, of which roughly 94% were seen once. Of the sample, roughly 0.08% is held by the ten largest clones. Source material: CD4+ T cells from PBMCs. These receptors were taken from a human donor in good health.

Written as DNA, the CDR3 is TGTGCCAGCAGTTACTCGGGGAGTAGCACAGATACGCAGTATTTT. Residues: CASSYSGSSTDTQYF. The genes are TRBV6-5 and TRBJ2-3; perhaps TRBD2 as D (5 bases). Trimming removed 0 bases at V and 0 bases at J, with 7 bases between. The germline CDR1 and CDR2 sequences are MNHEY and SVGAGI. The CDR3 loop spans 15 amino acids.

CDR3 nucleotide sequence: TGTGCCAGTAGTACTGATGACTCAAACACCGGGGAGCTGTTTTTT. Amino acids: CASSTDDSNTGELFF. The chain employs TRBV19 and TRBJ2-2, with D hard to call. V gave up 4 bases and J gave up 2 bases, with 11 bases separating them. The CDR3 runs 15 residues. CDR1 and CDR2 from the germline V gene are LNHDA and SQIVND (reference sequence).

The chain employs TRBV28 and TRBJ1-2, with 7 bases fitting TRBD1. In germline, CDR1 is MDHEN, CDR2 SYDVKM. This CDR3 comprises 13 residues. J was trimmed by 4 bases and V by 6 bases; bases with no gene match: 5. The CDR3: CASRIGTVYGYTF. CDR3 bases: TGTGCCAGCAGAATCGGGACAGTCTATGGCTACACCTTC.

This clonotype has only a few counts. The chain employs TRBV5-1 and TRBJ2-7; D gene unclear. Trimming stripped 2 bases from V and 3 bases from J, with 6 bases between. CDR1 SGHRS and CDR2 YFSETQ come from the germline V gene. The CDR3 length is 12 residues. The chain's CDR3 is CASSLGYYEQYF. The CDR3 DNA reads TGCGCCAGCAGCTTAGGGTACTACGAGCAGTACTTC. Drawing the rest from reference TRBV5-1 and TRBJ2-7, the complete variable domain is KAGVTQTPRYLIKTRGQQVTLSCSPISGHRSVSWYQQTPGQGLQFLFEYFSETQRNKGNFPGRFSGRQFSNSRSEMNVSTLELGDSALYLCASSLGYYEQYFGPGTRLTVT.

V gene TRBV4-1 combines with J gene TRBJ2-1, with 7 positions matching TRBD2. CDR1 is MGHRA, CDR2 YSYEKL, per germline. V was clipped by 0 bases and J by 3 bases; unmatched bases: 5. CDR3 length equals 16 residues. Here the CDR3 DNA reads TGCGCCAGCAGCCAAGATCTTAGCGGGCACTACAATGAGCAGTTCTTC. Translation gives CASSQDLSGHYNEQFF.

The chain carries TRBV20-1 and TRBJ2-1; D is perhaps TRBD1 or TRBD2 (5 bases each). V was shortened by 2 bases and J by 3 bases, with 17 bases between the two germline ends. The CDR3 has 16 residues. Germline V CDR1 and CDR2: DFQATT, SNEGSKA (reference sequence). CDR3 region: CSARTSQGVVYNEQFF. The CDR3 DNA sequence: TGCAGTGCTAGAACCTCCCAGGGAGTTGTCTACAATGAGCAGTTCTTC.

In this sample, this clonotype turned up once. CDR3: CSVDRQHYGYTF. As DNA, the CDR3 is TGCAGCGTTGATCGGCAGCACTATGGCTACACCTTC. The chain has TRBV29-1 and TRBJ1-2; no firm D call. Looked up from germline, CDR1 is SQVTM and CDR2 is ANQGSEA. This CDR3 region has 12 residues. V lost 3 bases to trimming and J lost 3 bases, with 8 bases between them. Supplemented by reference TRBV29-1 and TRBJ1-2, the full variable domain reads SAVISQKPSRDICQRGTSLTIQCQVDSQVTMMFWYRQQPGQSLTLIATANQGSEATYESGFVIDKFPISRPNLTFSTLTVSNMSPEDSSIYLCSVDRQHYGYTFGSGTRLTVV.

The gene calls are TRBV30 and TRBJ1-5; D is unresolved. V shed 2 bases and J shed 1 base, with 21 bases lying between them. The CDR3 is 18 residues long. The germline V gene encodes CDR1 GTSNPN and CDR2 SVGIG (reference sequence). As DNA, the CDR3 is TGTGCCTGGAGTTTACCGGGAGGCCTGCTACGGAGCAATCAGCCCCAGCATTTT. Residues: CAWSLPGGLLRSNQPQHF.

This chain uses TRBV14 with TRBJ2-7; 9 positions agree with TRBD1. Germline loops: CDR1 SGHDN, CDR2 FVKESK. The CDR3 totals 17 residues. V shed 0 bases, J shed 4 bases, and the junction held 10 bases outside the gene matches. The CDR3 nucleotides are TGTGCCAGCAGCCAAGACCCCGCGACAGGGACAGGGTACGAGCAGTACTTC. It encodes CASSQDPATGTGYEQYF.

The chain employs TRBV9 and TRBJ2-3; no clear D. Germline CDR1 SGDLS, CDR2 YYNGEE. V lost 1 base to trimming and J lost 0 bases, with 6 bases between them. The CDR3 loop spans 14 amino acids. CDR3: CASSVQTSTDTQYF. The CDR3 DNA reads as TGTGCCAGCAGCGTACAAACTAGCACAGATACGCAGTATTTT.

The chain is built from TRBV4-3 and TRBJ2-1, with 9 bases that match TRBD2. V was pared by 4 bases and J by 7 bases, with 8 bases of the junction left unmatched. This CDR3 region has 15 residues. From germline, CDR1 is LGHNA and CDR2 YSLEER. The CDR3 nucleotides read TGCGCCAGCAGCCGGCGCGGGGGGGGCACGAATGAGCAGTTCTTC. It encodes CASSRRGGGTNEQFF.

The chain is built from TRBV7-2 and TRBJ2-2, with 7 bases lining up with TRBD1. Unmatched junction bases numbered 5, after V lost 4 bases and J lost 6 bases. This CDR3 comprises 14 residues. In germline, CDR1 is SGHTA, CDR2 FQGNSA. Here the CDR3 DNA reads TGTGCCAGCAGCTCGTACAGGGGAGCCGGGGAGCTGTTTTTT. This encodes CASSSYRGAGELFF.

V gene TRBV5-1 combines with J gene TRBJ1-1; 7 positions agree with TRBD1. The CDR3 has 16 residues. CDR1 is SGHRS and CDR2 is YFSETQ in the germline V gene. The junction had 5 bases not matched to a gene; V was cut back by 0 bases and J by 0 bases. CDR3 region: CASSLGGDSMNTEAFF. CDR3 in DNA: TGCGCCAGCAGCTTGGGGGGGGACAGTATGAACACTGAAGCTTTCTTT.